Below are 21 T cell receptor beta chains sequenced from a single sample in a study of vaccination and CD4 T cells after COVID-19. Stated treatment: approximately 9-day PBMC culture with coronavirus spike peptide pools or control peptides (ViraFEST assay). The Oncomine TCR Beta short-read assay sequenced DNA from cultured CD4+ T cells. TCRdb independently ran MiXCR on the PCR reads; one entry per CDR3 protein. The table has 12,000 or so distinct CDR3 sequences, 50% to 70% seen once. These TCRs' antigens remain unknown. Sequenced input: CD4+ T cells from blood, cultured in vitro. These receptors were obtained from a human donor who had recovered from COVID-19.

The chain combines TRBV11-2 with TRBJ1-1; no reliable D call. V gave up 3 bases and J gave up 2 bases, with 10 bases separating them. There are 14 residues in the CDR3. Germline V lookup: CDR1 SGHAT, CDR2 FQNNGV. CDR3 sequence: CASSFASPNTEAFF. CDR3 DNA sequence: TGTGCCAGCAGCTTCGCCAGCCCCAACACTGAAGCTTTCTTT.

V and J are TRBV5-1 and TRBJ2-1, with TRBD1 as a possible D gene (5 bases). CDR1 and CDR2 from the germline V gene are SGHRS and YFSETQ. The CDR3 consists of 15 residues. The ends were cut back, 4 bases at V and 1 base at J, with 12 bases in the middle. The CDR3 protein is CASSLLGVSYNEQFF. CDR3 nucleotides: TGCGCCAGCAGCCTCCTAGGGGTTTCCTACAATGAGCAGTTCTTC.

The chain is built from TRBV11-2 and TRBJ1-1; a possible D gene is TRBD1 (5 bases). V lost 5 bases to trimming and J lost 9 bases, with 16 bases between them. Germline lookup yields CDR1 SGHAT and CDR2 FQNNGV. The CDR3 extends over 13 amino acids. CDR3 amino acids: CASSQTWRGQAFF. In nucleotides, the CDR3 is TGTGCCAGCAGCCAAACTTGGCGGGGACAAGCTTTCTTT.

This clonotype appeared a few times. CDR3 coding DNA: TGTGCCAGCAGCCCTATCGGGACAGGAGGGGCAGATACGCAGTATTTT. This gives the protein CASSPIGTGGADTQYF. V is TRBV6-1 and J is TRBJ2-3; 8 bases are shared with TRBD1. Germline V gene lookup returns CDR1 MNHNS and CDR2 SASEGT. The CDR3 length is 16 residues. The V segment lost 6 bases and the J segment 4 bases; nucleotides outside the gene matches: 12.

Written as DNA, the CDR3 is TGTGCCATCAGTGAGTCCGAAGGACAGGGAAGCAATCAGCCCCAGCATTTT. Encoded protein: CAISESEGQGSNQPQHF. The rearrangement joins TRBV10-3 to TRBJ1-5; TRBD1 aligns across 8 bases. After removal of 0 bases from V and 1 base from J, the junction contained 5 bases not matched to a gene. The germline V gene has CDR1 ENHRY and CDR2 SYGVKD. This CDR3 spans 17 amino acids.

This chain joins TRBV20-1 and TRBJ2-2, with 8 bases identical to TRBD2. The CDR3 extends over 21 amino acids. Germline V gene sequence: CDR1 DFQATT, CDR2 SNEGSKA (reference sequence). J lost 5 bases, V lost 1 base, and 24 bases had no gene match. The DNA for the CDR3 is TGCAGTGCTAGAGTAGGGCCCGGACGTCGGGGGGGGCGGTTAAAAACCGGGGAGCTGTTTTTT. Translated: CSARVGPGRRGGRLKTGELFF.

The CDR3 DNA reads TGTGCCAGCCGCCGCAACATCAGGGGTGCTTGGTCCGGGGAGCTGTTTTTT. Translating gives CASRRNIRGAWSGELFF. The genes are TRBV7-9 and TRBJ2-2; tentatively, D is TRBD1 (6 bases). The CDR3 spans 17 residues. CDR1 SEHNR and CDR2 FQNEAQ come from the germline V gene (reference sequence). Trimming removed 8 bases at V and 6 bases at J, with 25 bases between.

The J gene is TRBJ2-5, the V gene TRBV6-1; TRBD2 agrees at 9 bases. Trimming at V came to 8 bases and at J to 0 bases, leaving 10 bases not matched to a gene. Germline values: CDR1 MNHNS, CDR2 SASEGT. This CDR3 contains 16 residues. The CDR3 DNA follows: TGTGCCAGCGGCCGAAGACTAGCGGCAGACCAAGAGACCCAGTACTTC. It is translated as CASGRRLAADQETQYF.

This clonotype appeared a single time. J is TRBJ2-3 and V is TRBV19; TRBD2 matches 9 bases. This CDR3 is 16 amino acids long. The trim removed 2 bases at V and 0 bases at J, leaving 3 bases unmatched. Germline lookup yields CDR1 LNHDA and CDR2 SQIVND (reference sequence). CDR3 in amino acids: CASSITAGGSTDTQYF. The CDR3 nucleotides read TGTGCCAGTAGTATAACAGCGGGGGGCAGCACAGATACGCAGTATTTT.

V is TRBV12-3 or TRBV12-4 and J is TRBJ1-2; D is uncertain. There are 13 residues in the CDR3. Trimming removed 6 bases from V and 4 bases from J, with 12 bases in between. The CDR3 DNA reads TGTGCCAGCAGGGATCCCGGACGCTATGGCTACACCTTC. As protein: CASRDPGRYGYTF.

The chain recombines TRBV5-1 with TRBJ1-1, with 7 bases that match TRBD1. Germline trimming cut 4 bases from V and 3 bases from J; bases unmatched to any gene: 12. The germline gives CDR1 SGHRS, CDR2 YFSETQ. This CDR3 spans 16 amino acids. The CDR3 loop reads CASSPQAGQTYTEAFF. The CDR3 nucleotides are TGCGCCAGCAGCCCTCAAGCGGGACAGACTTACACTGAAGCTTTCTTT.

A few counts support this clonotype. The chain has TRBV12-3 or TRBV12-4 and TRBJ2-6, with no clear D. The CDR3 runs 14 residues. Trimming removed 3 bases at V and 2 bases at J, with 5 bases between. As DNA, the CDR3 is TGTGCCAGCAGTTTCGCTGCTGGGGCCAACGTCCTGACTTTC. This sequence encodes CASSFAAGANVLTF.

CDR3 amino acids: CASSYAGSLSYGYTF. The CDR3 bases are TGTGCCAGCAGCTACGCAGGCAGCCTAAGCTATGGCTACACCTTC. This chain uses TRBV6-2 or TRBV6-3 with TRBJ1-2; the D is unclear. The CDR3 runs 15 residues. CDR1 MNHEY and CDR2 SVGEGT come from the germline V gene. V was cut by 6 bases and J by 4 bases, with 18 bases left in between.

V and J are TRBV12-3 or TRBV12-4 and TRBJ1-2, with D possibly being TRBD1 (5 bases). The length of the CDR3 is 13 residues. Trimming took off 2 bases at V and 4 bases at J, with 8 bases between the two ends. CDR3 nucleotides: TGTGCCAGCAGTTTAAAGGACATCTATGGCTACACCTTC. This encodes CASSLKDIYGYTF.

In DNA form, the CDR3 reads TGTGCCACAGTGGGGACAGCACCTTTCTTTGGCTACACCTTC. The encoded protein is CATVGTAPFFGYTF. V gene TRBV19 combines with J gene TRBJ1-2; 7 bases align to TRBD1. The germline V gene has CDR1 LNHDA and CDR2 SQIVND (reference sequence). Trimming at V came to 10 bases and at J to 7 bases, leaving 15 bases not matched to a gene. The CDR3 runs 14 residues.

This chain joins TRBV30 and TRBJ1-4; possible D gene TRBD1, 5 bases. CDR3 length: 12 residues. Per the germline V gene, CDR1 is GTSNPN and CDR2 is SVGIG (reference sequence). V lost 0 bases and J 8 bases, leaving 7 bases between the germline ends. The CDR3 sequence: CAWSVGGEKLFF. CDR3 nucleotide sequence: TGTGCCTGGAGTGTCGGGGGGGAAAAACTGTTTTTT.

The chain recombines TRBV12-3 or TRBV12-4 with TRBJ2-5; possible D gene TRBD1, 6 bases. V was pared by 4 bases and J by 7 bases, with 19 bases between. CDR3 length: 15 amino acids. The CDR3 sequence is CASSWSNRQGRTQYF. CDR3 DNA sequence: TGTGCCAGCAGTTGGTCCAACCGCCAGGGGAGGACCCAGTACTTC.

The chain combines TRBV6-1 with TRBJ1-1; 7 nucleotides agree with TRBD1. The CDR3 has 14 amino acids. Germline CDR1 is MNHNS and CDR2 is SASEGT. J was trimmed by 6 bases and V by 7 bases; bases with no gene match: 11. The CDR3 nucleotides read TGTGCCAGCACCAAAACCAGGGGGAATTCTGAAGCTTTCTTT. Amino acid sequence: CASTKTRGNSEAFF.

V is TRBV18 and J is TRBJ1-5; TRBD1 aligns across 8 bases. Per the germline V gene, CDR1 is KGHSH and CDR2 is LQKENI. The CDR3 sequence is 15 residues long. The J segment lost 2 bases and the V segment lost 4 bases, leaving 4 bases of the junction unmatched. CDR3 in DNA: TGTGCCAGCTCACTTGGACAGGGCGGCAATCAGCCCCAGCATTTT. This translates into CASSLGQGGNQPQHF.

DNA for the CDR3: TGCAGTGCCCAGAGACAGGGGACTGAAGCTTTCTTT. Translated, it gives CSAQRQGTEAFF. The chain is built from TRBV20-1 and TRBJ1-1; 8 nucleotides line up with TRBD1. This CDR3 has 12 amino acids. Germline loops: CDR1 DFQATT, CDR2 SNEGSKA (reference sequence). The ends lost 6 bases at V and 5 bases at J; junction bases unmatched: 5.

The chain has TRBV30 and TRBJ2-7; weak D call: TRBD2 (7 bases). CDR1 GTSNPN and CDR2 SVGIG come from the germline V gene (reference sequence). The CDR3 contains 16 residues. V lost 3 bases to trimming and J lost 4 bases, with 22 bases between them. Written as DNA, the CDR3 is TGTGCCTGGAGCCCCCTGGGGGGCGGGGGTCTGTACGAGCAGTACTTC. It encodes CAWSPLGGGGLYEQYF.